This T cell receptor beta chain was identified during a study of blood T cell repertoires in COVID-19. For the study at large: The origin of the acute and convalescent COVID-19 samples was the United States, Italy and Spain. The analysed material was cDNA or gDNA that came from T cells, B-cell-depleted T cells, or PBMCs.

Original handling: Nucleated cell counts were estimated from reference gene primer amplification. Assay used: immunoSEQ multiplex PCR; TCRdb lists only in-frame clones, some missing. V and J calls and clone size are those listed in that table; D and trimming were worked out from the DNA. The sample yields over 55,000 clones, 84% seen once. Trimming pared 3 bases from V and 9 bases from J, leaving 19 bases between. This CDR3 spans 15 amino acids. Germline loops: CDR1 ENHRY, CDR2 SYGVKD. V usage is TRBV10-3 and J usage is TRBJ2-3; D may be TRBD2 (5 bases). This TCR was recovered from a man between 45 and 60 years old with active COVID-19. Sequencing was done on a sample of peripheral blood. The DNA for the CDR3 is TGTGCCATCAGTGATGGGGAGAGCCAGATATCGACGCAGTATTTT. It codes for CAISDGESQISTQYF.